Listed below are T cell receptor beta chains from one sample, sequenced in a study of blood T cell repertoires in COVID-19. TCRdb's copy holds only in-frame clones and misses some; the assay was immunoSEQ multiplex PCR. Among about 42,000 clones listed, 79% were seen once. The specimen sequenced was peripheral blood. These receptors all stem from a woman of 80 years or more with acute or convalescent COVID-19. CDR3s include the opening cysteine and the closing phenylalanine or tryptophan.

V	length	J	CDR3
TRBV7-9	15	TRBJ1-1	CASSLGTGPYTEAFF
TRBV19	14	TRBJ1-2	CASQRTGGLFGYTF
TRBV2	17	TRBJ1-5	CASKAKGDSRAGEPQHF
TRBV3-1/TRBV3-2	17	TRBJ2-2	CASSQGPRGQNTGELFF
TRBV30	14	TRBJ1-5	CAWRGELSNQPQHF
TRBV11-2	14	TRBJ2-7	CASSLGTSGSEQYF
TRBV7-3	16	TRBJ2-3	CASSSIAGELADTQYF
TRBV18	13	TRBJ1-5	CASSPSSDQPQHF
TRBV3-1/TRBV3-2	15	TRBJ1-1	CASSRSDRGLPEAFF
TRBV7-2	17	TRBJ1-2	CASSLAGSGVRGAGYTF
TRBV4-1	13	TRBJ1-2	CASSPALGDGYTF
TRBV2	15	TRBJ2-1	CASSEIGVGPHEQFF
TRBV27	12	TRBJ1-2	CASSNRVGGYTF
TRBV5-1	14	TRBJ1-4	CASSPGSTNEKLFF
TRBV20-1	11	TRBJ1-2	CSATVNYGYTF
TRBV20-1	11	TRBJ1-1	CSAGQEPEAFF
TRBV6-5	15	TRBJ2-3	CASSYSSRGPDTQYF
TRBV30	16	TRBJ1-4	CAWTSMGVGGAEKLFF
TRBV5-4	16	TRBJ1-1	CASSPAGTGRNTEAFF
TRBV2	12	TRBJ2-5	CASRRDSETQYF
TRBV4-2	18	TRBJ1-1	CASSPRGGGRVRNTEAFF
TRBV11-2	15	TRBJ1-6	CASSLADSPNSPLHF
TRBV29-1	14	TRBJ1-2	CSVENGGGYYGYTF
TRBV19	15	TRBJ2-5	CASSPSGRARETQYF
TRBV15	17	TRBJ2-7	CATSRDPTRVGSYEQYF
TRBV7-9	18	TRBJ1-6	CASSRRTGLDQGNSPLHF